This T cell receptor (beta chain) was documented in a study of response to subunit inactivated influenza vaccine (dated 2018 in TCRdb). Concerning the study at large: The study used deep quantitative T cell receptor repertoire profiling to track responses to a trivalent subunit inactivated influenza vaccine. Broader findings and caveats from the paper: The authors proposed that each seasonal influenza vaccination may bring in only a limited number of new T cells.

With respect to this clonotype: Its antigen is unknown. No quality values exist for individual bases; no much larger clone is one base distant.

Library preparation employed RT-PCR. TCRdb records Illumina HiSeq 2500 as the sequencer. TCRdb trimmed public reads at Q25 via fastp, called clones via MiXCR and kept in-frame beta chains. Each CDR3 protein appears once, grouped with its most common genes and DNA. In this sample the table shows about 190,000 distinct CDR3 sequences, over 13% of which occur a single time. 26% of the sample goes to the ten largest clones. Specimen: CD8+ T cells sorted from PBMCs, collected less than 6 days after vaccination. The TCR originated in a man in his fifties or sixties who received an inactivated influenza vaccine. Donor details come from another sample of the same person, matched by shared clones.

The DNA reads TGTGCCAGCAGCCAGACAGGGTTAATTGGAAACACCATATATTTT. It codes for CASSQTGLIGNTIYF. The chain couples TRBV7-9 to TRBJ1-3; 7 central nucleotides agree with TRBD1. The CDR3 spans 15 residues, from the cysteine through the phenylalanine. Of the read, only the CDR3 DNA is kept; its 45 bases are in frame from base 1. Via the germline V gene (reference sequence), CDR1 is SEHNR and CDR2 FQNEAQ. V is trimmed back by 5 bases and J by 3 bases, and the junction contains 7 bases that no gene match accounts for.